This T cell receptor (beta chain) is from a study of T cell changes during pregnancy in multiple sclerosis. TCRdb's table, derived via immunoSEQ multiplex PCR, lists solely in-frame clones and lacks some. The sample lists tens of thousands of clones, about 92% occurring once. The receptor's source is a female donor with multiple sclerosis, enrolled in a pregnancy study. Sequences were derived from peripheral blood, sampled after pregnancy.

This CDR3 reads CASSLDGSSYEQYF. For the CDR3, the DNA is TGTGCCAGCAGCTTAGACGGGAGCTCCTACGAGCAGTACTTC. The V gene is TRBV7-2, the J gene TRBJ2-7; tentative D call: TRBD2 (6 bases). Per the germline V gene, CDR1 is SGHTA and CDR2 is FQGNSA. Trimming removed 1 base from V and 0 bases from J, with 7 bases in between. CDR3 length equals 14 residues.